Listed here is a single T cell receptor (beta chain). Its antigen remains unidentified. This sample is part of a study of cytomegalovirus exposure and HLA in healthy donors. The study, taken as a whole, reports: Exclusion applied to some V segments, including TRBV6-2 and TRBV6-3, as they were indistinguishable.

Primers: 60 Vbeta forward and 13 Jbeta reverse. The assay was immunoSEQ multiplex PCR, and TCRdb's table has in-frame clones only and misses some. This sample contains more than 45,000 clones. Germline assignment: CDR1 WSHSY and CDR2 SAAADI. V lost 8 bases and J lost 5; bases outside the gene matches: 8. This CDR3 region has 14 residues. Input material: PBMCs. The J gene is TRBJ2-5, the V gene TRBV10-2; the match to TRBD2 covers 10 bases. The clonotype originates from a woman in her twenties or thirties in good health and CMV-seropositive. For the CDR3, the DNA is TGCGCCAGCGGAGAGCGGGGGGGCGTGGAGACCCAGTACTTC. This codes for CASGERGGVETQYF.